This T cell receptor beta chain was captured by sequencing in a study of type 1 regulatory T cells. About the research overall: T-allo10 is a Tr1-enriched, alloantigen-specific CD4 T cell product made in vitro.

Trimming pared 1 base from V and 0 bases from J, leaving 6 bases between. Per germline, CDR1 SQVTM and CDR2 ANQGSEA. The CDR3 covers 13 residues. A single record per CDR3 protein comes from TCRdb applying MiXCR to the reads. The sample has approximately 97,000 distinct CDR3 sequences, roughly 28% seen once. This clonotype was sampled from a human donor in good health. The sample taken for sequencing was CD4+ T cells, either the whole sample or a sorted fraction (not recorded which). The gene calls are TRBV29-1 and TRBJ1-1; D unclear. The DNA of the CDR3 is TGCAGCGTTGAAGTGCAGCTGAACACTGAAGCTTTCTTT. It translates to CSVEVQLNTEAFF. Using reference TRBV29-1 and TRBJ1-1 for the parts outside the CDR3, the full variable domain is SAVISQKPSRDICQRGTSLTIQCQVDSQVTMMFWYRQQPGQSLTLIATANQGSEATYESGFVIDKFPISRPNLTFSTLTVSNMSPEDSSIYLCSVEVQLNTEAFFGQGTRLTVV.